This T cell receptor beta chain was recovered during a study of blood T cell repertoires in COVID-19 (dated by TCRdb to 2020 to 2021). In terms of the full investigation: Samples covering the acute and convalescent phases of COVID-19 were provided by collaborators in the United States, Italy and Spain. Samples were obtained from the ongoing ImmuneRACE study (first 160 participants) and from 1,200 or so subjects provided by 6 global collaborators. The repertoires were released in a freely available public database meant as a resource for research on the immune response to SARS-CoV-2. HLA class I and class II types, where available, came from metadata supplied by the sample provider rather than from assay-based typing. The material from the prospective study consisted of cDNA or gDNA derived from T cells, B-cell-depleted T cells, or PBMCs. The sample metadata nearly always contained a de-identified subject ID, COVID-19 status, age in years and sex. Subjects who had been exposed to COVID-19, were actively infected with it, or had recovered from it provided the deeply sampled blood TCRbeta repertoires that made up the dataset.

Participants in the prospective study were enrolled through a virtual design, were aged roughly 18 to 100 years, and lived in fewer than 30 United States geographic areas. In the prospective study, cohorts were assigned on the basis of participant-reported clinical history obtained from a screening survey and a study questionnaire. In the prospective study, mobile phlebotomists collected whole blood, serum and a nasopharyngeal or oropharyngeal swab from each participant. Over a roughly 2-month period, participants in the prospective study had the option of providing additional blood draws and questionnaires. Before DNA extraction, prospective study blood samples were shipped either frozen or at room temperature. TCRbeta CDR3 regions were amplified from genomic DNA by means of the immunoSEQ Assay, a bias-controlled multiplex PCR. In the paper's pipeline: The number of nucleated cells in each sample was estimated from the amplification of reference gene primers within the assay. Sequence reads were collapsed and filtered to measure the absolute abundance of every unique TCRbeta CDR3 rearrangement. Productive Simpson clonality was computed per sample as the square root of Simpson's diversity index over productive rearrangements. Not all clones reach the TCRdb copy of this immuneACCESS table, which keeps in-frame sequences only. Checked studies attribute under half of the gap to unresolved V genes and leave the rest unexplained. V and J calls and clone size are those listed in that table; D and trimming were worked out from the DNA. The sample table shows 150,000 to 200,000 clones, and 75% to 90% are seen once. The ten most abundant clones make up approximately 2.3% of the sample.

About this clone itself: Its antigen is still unknown. No quality values exist for individual bases; no much larger clone is one base distant.

On the study overall, not on this receptor specifically: The quantity of clinical and demographic metadata differed by source and by participant and was supplied without curation.

The germline V gene specifies LGHNT as CDR1 and FRNRAP as CDR2. Trimmed from V: 1 base; trimmed from J: 2 bases; junction bases lacking a gene match: 9. The CDR3 covers 17 residues, taking in both the cysteine and the phenylalanine. CDR3 DNA is the only sequence kept; it has 51 bases, read in frame from the first base. The sequence derives from a woman aged 40 to 55 with acute COVID-19. Input material: PBMCs or T cells enriched from blood (not recorded which). The chain couples TRBV12-5 to TRBJ2-7; 9 junctional bases match TRBD1. The CDR3 in this case is CASGLAQGAEPPYEQYF. DNA sequence: TGTGCTAGTGGTTTGGCACAGGGGGCCGAACCCCCCTACGAGCAGTACTTC.